These 18 T cell receptor beta chains were sequenced from one sample in a study of cytomegalovirus exposure and HLA in healthy donors. The data were produced by immunoSEQ multiplex PCR, yet TCRdb's version contains in-frame clones alone and is incomplete. This sample has roughly 200,000 clones, with 65% to 85% found just once. The sample taken for sequencing was PBMCs. All receptors derive from a woman younger than 30 in good health and CMV-seropositive.

This chain joins TRBV2 and TRBJ2-3, with 11 bases identical to TRBD2. Germline V gene data show CDR1 as SNHLY and CDR2 as FYNNEI. The CDR3 has 15 amino acids. V shed 6 bases and J 6 bases; nucleotides not matched to a gene: 8. DNA for the CDR3: TGTGCCAGCAGCAGACTAGCGGGGTTAAGGGATACGCAGTATTTT. It translates to CASSRLAGLRDTQYF.

The chain couples TRBV7-9 to TRBJ2-1, with D possibly TRBD2 on 5 matching bases. V lost 0 bases to trimming and J lost 1 base, with 16 bases between them. CDR3 length: 18 residues. CDR1 and CDR2 (germline): SEHNR, FQNEAQ (reference sequence). CDR3 sequence: CASSLARARQQSYNEQFF. The CDR3 coding sequence is TGTGCCAGCAGCTTAGCGCGGGCACGCCAACAGTCCTACAATGAGCAGTTCTTC.

By share, this clone ranks as large. The chain is built from TRBV6-1 and TRBJ2-5; D possibly corresponds to TRBD2 (5 bases). Deletions cut 2 bases from V and 5 bases from J, with 12 bases between. From germline, CDR1 is MNHNS and CDR2 SASEGT. The CDR3 runs to 14 residues. The CDR3 region is CASSEISGDETQYF. Written as DNA, the CDR3 is TGTGCCAGCAGTGAAATTTCCGGGGATGAGACCCAGTACTTC.

The V call is TRBV7-8, the J call TRBJ2-7; 7 nucleotides align to TRBD2. The CDR3 has 14 residues. The germline CDR1 and CDR2 sequences are SGHVS and FQNEAQ. V dropped 1 base and J dropped 4; count of bases not matched to a gene: 4. The CDR3 DNA follows: TGTGCCAGCAGCTTAGGCCCTAGCGGTTACGAGCAGTACTTC. It translates to CASSLGPSGYEQYF.

The gene calls are TRBV5-4 and TRBJ1-2; D remains ambiguous. The CDR3 contains 13 residues. Germline V lookup: CDR1 SGHNT, CDR2 YYREEE (reference sequence). The ends were cut back, 5 bases at V and 12 bases at J, with 20 bases in the middle. Here the CDR3 reads CASRSGEVNGNTF. CDR3 nucleotide sequence: TGTGCCAGCAGGTCCGGGGAAGTGAATGGGAACACCTTC.

The chain couples TRBV2 to TRBJ2-7; 7 bases fit TRBD1. The CDR3 is 15 residues long. V was pared by 5 bases and J by 5 bases, with 12 bases of the junction left unmatched. Germline CDR1 reads SNHLY; CDR2 reads FYNNEI. This CDR3 reads CASSSGQYSLDEQYF. The CDR3 DNA is TGTGCCAGCAGTTCGGGACAGTATTCCTTGGACGAGCAGTACTTC.

This clone came up a few times. The V and J genes are TRBV2 and TRBJ2-5; TRBD2 matches 7 bases. The V gene end was trimmed by 4 bases and the J gene end by 4 bases; junction bases not matched to a gene: 9. Germline values: CDR1 SNHLY, CDR2 FYNNEI. This CDR3 is built from 15 residues. In DNA, the CDR3 is TGTGCCAGCAGTGGGGCGGGGGTCCCGGGAGAGACCCAGTACTTC. Translation: CASSGAGVPGETQYF.

This clone was recorded only once. The CDR3 DNA reads TGTGCCAGCACCGAGGGAGGGTTGGTTGAAGCTTTCTTT. Protein sequence: CASTEGGLVEAFF. The chain links TRBV2 to TRBJ1-1; unclear D gene. Trimming pared 7 bases from V and 7 bases from J, leaving 16 bases between. The CDR3 is 13 amino acids. From germline, CDR1 is SNHLY and CDR2 FYNNEI.

The rearrangement joins TRBV7-3 to TRBJ2-5, with TRBD2 identical over 7 bases. Germline lookup yields CDR1 SGHTA and CDR2 FQGTGA. Unmatched junction bases numbered 9, after V lost 2 bases and J lost 0 bases. The CDR3 consists of 17 residues. DNA for the CDR3: TGTGCCAGCAGCTTAGGCAGACCGGGACTATACCAAGAGACCCAGTACTTC. Its protein product is CASSLGRPGLYQETQYF.

The rearrangement uses TRBV10-2 and TRBJ2-2, with D unresolved. Per the germline V gene, CDR1 is WSHSY and CDR2 is SAAADI. This CDR3 has 12 residues. The ends were cut back, 2 bases at V and 6 bases at J, with 4 bases in the middle. As DNA, the CDR3 is TGCGCCAGCAGTGAGGTCTCCGGGGAGCTGTTTTTT. Protein: CASSEVSGELFF.

This clone was seen once. The chain joins TRBV6-1 to TRBJ2-2; 8 nucleotides agree with TRBD2. From germline, CDR1 is MNHNS and CDR2 SASEGT. V shed 7 bases and J 2 bases; nucleotides not matched to a gene: 6. The CDR3 sequence is 15 residues long. CDR3 in amino acids: CASTIAGYNTGELFF. The CDR3 region has the DNA TGTGCCAGCACCATAGCGGGGTACAACACCGGGGAGCTGTTTTTT.

The CDR3 coding sequence is TGTGCCAGCTCACCAGGGGACAGGGATCGCTCTGGAAACACCATATATTTT. Translating it yields CASSPGDRDRSGNTIYF. The J gene is TRBJ1-3, the V gene TRBV18; 9 positions agree with TRBD1. Losses at the gene ends were 2 bases for V and 0 bases for J; bases not matched to a gene: 5. Germline-derived CDR1 and CDR2 are KGHSH and LQKENI. This CDR3 has 17 residues.

This clone has only a few counts. The chain couples TRBV7-9 to TRBJ2-7; D gene unclear. Trimming took off 2 bases at V and 1 base at J, with 6 bases between the two ends. Per the germline V gene, CDR1 is SEHNR and CDR2 is FQNEAQ (reference sequence). The CDR3 contains 13 residues. The DNA for the CDR3 is TGTGCCAGCAGCTTAACAGATTCCTACGAGCAGTACTTC. Translation: CASSLTDSYEQYF.

The rearrangement uses TRBV5-4 and TRBJ1-1, with TRBD1 matching over 8 bases. The CDR3 is made up of 14 amino acids. The V gene's germline CDR1 is SGHNT and CDR2 YYREEE (reference sequence). J lost 2 bases, V lost 5 bases, and 5 bases had no gene match. CDR3 sequence reads: CASRATGANTEAFF. The CDR3 region has the DNA TGTGCCAGCAGGGCGACAGGGGCTAACACTGAAGCTTTCTTT.

The chain has TRBV6-1 and TRBJ2-7; D ambiguous. V lost 5 bases, J lost 2 bases, and 4 bases lay in between. This CDR3 spans 11 amino acids. In germline, CDR1 is MNHNS, CDR2 SASEGT. This CDR3 reads CASSNTYEQYF. CDR3 DNA: TGTGCCAGCAGTAACACCTACGAGCAGTACTTC.

This chain joins TRBV9 and TRBJ1-6, with D tentatively TRBD1 (5 bases). From germline, CDR1 is SGDLS and CDR2 YYNGEE. Trimming left V 0 bases short and J 10 bases short, with 11 bases between. This CDR3 spans 14 amino acids. The CDR3 is CASSVGENRSPLHF. For the CDR3, the DNA is TGTGCCAGCAGCGTAGGCGAAAACAGGTCACCCCTCCACTTT.

The sample holds one count of this clone. The chain carries TRBV21-1 and TRBJ1-4; the listed D gene, TRBD1, was not tested against the DNA. TRBV21-1 is a pseudogene. The CDR3 is 11 amino acids. CDR3 protein: CASNTSEKLFF. The CDR3 bases are TGTGCCAGCAACACATCTGAAAAACTGTTTTTT.

V is TRBV7-3 and J is TRBJ2-2, with D perhaps TRBD2 (7 bases). In germline, CDR1 is SGHTA, CDR2 FQGTGA. Trimming pared 2 bases from V and 6 bases from J, leaving 13 bases between. The length of the CDR3 is 15 residues. The CDR3 DNA follows: TGTGCCAGCAGCTTATCGGGGGGCCGTGCCGGGGAGCTGTTTTTT. As protein: CASSLSGGRAGELFF.